The 4 T cell receptor beta chains below were found in one sample sequenced in a study of OX40 agonist ivuxolimab in advanced cancers. Clones were read by immunoSEQ multiplex PCR, and TCRdb kept only the in-frame ones, dropping some. The top ten hold roughly 40% of the sample, which has 39,000 or so clones, 80% to 90% seen once. The starting material was CD4+ or CD8+ T cells sorted from blood, obtained in a trial of the OX40 agonist ivuxolimab. The receptor set was obtained from an adult with an advanced solid tumor such as melanoma, head and neck, liver or kidney cancer.

V usage is TRBV18 and J usage is TRBJ2-3, with 7 positions matching TRBD1. This CDR3 contains 15 residues. Losses at the gene ends were 4 bases for V and 1 base for J; bases not matched to a gene: 5. Germline CDR1 reads KGHSH; CDR2 reads LQKENI. The CDR3, as DNA: TGTGCCAGCTCACGGCGACAGGGCGGCACAGATACGCAGTATTTT. This sequence encodes CASSRRQGGTDTQYF.

V and J are TRBV19 and TRBJ1-5; 10 bases are shared with TRBD1. J was trimmed by 7 bases and V by 9 bases; bases with no gene match: 3. CDR3 size: 12 residues. The germline CDR1 and CDR2 sequences are LNHDA and SQIVND (reference sequence). The chain's CDR3 is CASRTGGQPQHF. In DNA form, the CDR3 reads TGTGCCAGCAGGACAGGGGGACAGCCCCAGCATTTT. The entire variable domain, with the rest obtained from reference TRBV19 and TRBJ1-5, is as follows: DGGITQSPKYLFRKEGQNVTLSCEQNLNHDAMYWYRQDPGQGLRLIYYSQIVNDFQKGDIAEGYSVSREKKESFPLTVTSAQKNPTAFYLCASRTGGQPQHFGDGTRLSIL.

This rearrangement joins TRBV5-5 to TRBJ1-3, with D perhaps TRBD1 (5 bases). The CDR3 runs to 12 residues. Trimming left V 0 bases short and J 9 bases short, with 7 bases between. CDR1 and CDR2 (germline): SGHKS, YYEKEE (reference sequence). The CDR3 DNA is TGTGCCAGCAGCTTGGAGGGGAGCACCATATATTTT. It codes for CASSLEGSTIYF.

The V call is TRBV5-1, the J call TRBJ2-6; D unclear. Germline CDR1 reads SGHRS; CDR2 reads YFSETQ. The CDR3 length is 17 residues. Trimming removed 3 bases from V and 0 bases from J, with 13 bases in between. For the CDR3, the DNA is TGCGCCAGCAGCTCGCGACCACAGATCTCTGGGGCCAACGTCCTGACTTTC. This sequence encodes CASSSRPQISGANVLTF.